These T cell receptor beta chains were read from a single sample in a study of blood T cell repertoires in COVID-19. Profiling relied on immunoSEQ multiplex PCR, and the TCRdb table lists in-frame clones only, not all of them. The sample lists about 75,000 clones, approximately 86% occurring once. The sequenced material came from peripheral blood. The receptors originated from an elderly man with COVID-19, enrolled during active disease. Each CDR3 is given with its conserved first and last residue. The D gene is left open where the match is weak.

TRBV15	TRBJ1-1	NA	CATETGENTEAFF
TRBV12-3/TRBV12-4	TRBJ2-3	TRBD2	CASSLEGLGVQYF
TRBV19	TRBJ2-7	NA	CASSMGRGYEQYF
TRBV5-1	TRBJ2-7	NA	CASSPTAGPLSYEQYF
TRBV6-2/TRBV6-3	TRBJ1-2	NA	CASSYSRAYGYTF
TRBV10-3	TRBJ2-1	NA	CAIRDTPYNEQFF
TRBV3-1/TRBV3-2	TRBJ1-1	NA	CASSHLDRNTEAFF
TRBV19	TRBJ1-5	NA	CASTVDSSQPQHF
TRBV6-6	TRBJ1-1	TRBD1	CASSSRTGARDTEAFF
TRBV19	TRBJ2-3	TRBD2	CASSVTSVRGDTQYF
TRBV18	TRBJ2-2	NA	CASSGGRPGELFF
TRBV9	TRBJ2-2	NA	CASSAFGGGGELFF
TRBV9	TRBJ2-7	NA	CASSVDPASDEQYF
TRBV7-9	TRBJ2-7	TRBD1	CASSLARTGGSYEQYF
TRBV6-5	TRBJ1-5	NA	CASSPTDQPQHF
TRBV5-1	TRBJ1-3	NA	CASSLDTSGNTIYF
TRBV21-1	TRBJ1-1	NA	CASSKAPKGGDTEAFF
TRBV7-9	TRBJ2-5	TRBD1	CASSPGGAWETQYF
TRBV28	TRBJ1-1	NA	CASRQGGAEAFF
TRBV7-9	TRBJ1-5	TRBD1	CASSLKGAHQPQHF
TRBV7-9	TRBJ2-7	NA	CASSLATGTGPYEQYF
TRBV7-3	TRBJ1-2	TRBD1	CASSPGTAAYGYTF
TRBV5-5	TRBJ2-3	TRBD2	CASSLVLAAGADTQYF
TRBV7-9	TRBJ1-1	NA	CASSLGDAEAFF